This T cell receptor beta chain was captured in a study of T-cell memory formation after mild COVID-19. The CDR3 totals 17 residues. Germline V gives CDR1 MGHDK, CDR2 SYGVNS. V was clipped by 4 bases and J by 1 base, with 14 bases between them. Study findings and constraints: Contracting clones from day 15 to 85 showed balanced CD4/CD8; later expanders favored CD4+. Mainly CM and EM harbored the contracting CD4+ clones; mainly EMRA harbored the CD8+ ones.

TCRdb analysed the 5' RACE reads with MiXCR anew, one entry per CDR3 protein. The repertoire consists of 45,000 to 55,000 distinct CDR3 sequences, with approximately 9% occurring once and the leading ten covering 12%. This clonotype was observed a few times. Its specificity is unknown. The sample taken for sequencing was PBMCs or a T cell subset sorted from them (not recorded which). The gene calls are TRBV25-1 and TRBJ2-6; perhaps TRBD2 as D (7 bases). The receptor's source is an adult woman who had mild COVID-19 (a few samples of this study predate the infection). Cell type and time point are not known. The CDR3 DNA reads TGTGCCAGCAGTGGGCTAGGGGGGGAATCTGGGGCCAACGTCCTGACTTTC. Translating it yields CASSGLGGESGANVLTF.